This T cell receptor beta chain was found in a study of T cells after yellow fever vaccination. The sample holds many counts of this clonotype. TCRdb re-derived calls from the 5' RACE reads in MiXCR, one entry per CDR3 protein. The sample holds about 340,000 distinct CDR3 sequences; around 4.1% are singletons and the top ten take roughly 24%. Trimming cost V 3 bases and J 4 bases; bases outside gene matches: 2. The CDR3 is made up of 13 amino acids. CDR1 is DFQATT, CDR2 SNEGSKA, per germline (reference sequence). Sequenced here: PBMCs, sampled 5 days after the yellow fever booster vaccination. This receptor was taken from a man younger than 30 who received the YFV17D yellow fever vaccine. The chain couples TRBV20-1 to TRBJ2-2; 7 bases agree with TRBD1. The CDR3 DNA is TGCAGTGCTAGGGGGACAGCCACCGGGGAGCTGTTTTTT. This translates into CSARGTATGELFF.